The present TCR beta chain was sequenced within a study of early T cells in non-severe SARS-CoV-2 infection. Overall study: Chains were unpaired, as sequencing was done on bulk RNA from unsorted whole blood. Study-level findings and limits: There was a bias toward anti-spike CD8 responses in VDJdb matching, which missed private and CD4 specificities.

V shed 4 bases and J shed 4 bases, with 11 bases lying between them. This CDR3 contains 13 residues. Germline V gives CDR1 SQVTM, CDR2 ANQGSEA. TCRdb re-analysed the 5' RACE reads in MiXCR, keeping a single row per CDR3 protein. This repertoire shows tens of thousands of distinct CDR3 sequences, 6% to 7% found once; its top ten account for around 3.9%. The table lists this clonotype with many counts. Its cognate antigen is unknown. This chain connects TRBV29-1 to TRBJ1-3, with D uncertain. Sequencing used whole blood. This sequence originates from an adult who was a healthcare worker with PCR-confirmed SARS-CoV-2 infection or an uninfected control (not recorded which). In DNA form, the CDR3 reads TGCAGCGTTGCTGTGGGGATCGGAAACACCATATATTTT. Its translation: CSVAVGIGNTIYF.